This T cell receptor beta chain was identified during a study of T cell responses to AZD1222 COVID-19 vaccine (dated by TCRdb to the early 2020s). Background on the whole study: AZD1222 recipients whose second dose came at about 4 weeks and those whose second dose came at about 12 weeks were combined into one group, since spike-specific TCR depth and breadth did not differ between the two schedules. A total of about 230 trial participants underwent TCR sequencing, of whom some 210 received two doses of AZD1222 and around 25 received two doses of the MenACWY control vaccine. Trial participants were enrolled into age subgroups of 18-55, 56-69 and 70-plus years, which contained 148, 28 and 57 TCR-sequenced participants, respectively.

The study at large found these results: Because no day 14 peak-response samples were available, the repertoires could be characterized only after the peak T cell response. After two AZD1222 doses, both the breadth and the depth of spike-specific TCRs were significantly higher than at day 0 and than in MenACWY recipients. Participants were mostly white British, with more females than males. The authors suggested clonal diversity may have been underestimated. Conclusions about previously exposed vaccinees are limited, since just a handful of AZD1222 recipients were seropositive for SARS-CoV-2 at baseline. Reportedly, close to half of the unique spike-specific TCRs recognized epitopes lying outside the regions that are mutated in the B.1.351 and B.1.1.7 variants. CD4 TCRs associated with the vaccine covered the entire spike protein, and the dominant responses were in regions 160-218 and 743-854. In the small 56-69-year group, the increase in depth fell short of significance, most likely because of low power.

The CDR3 regions of human TCRbeta chains were analyzed by immunosequencing. On the authors' methods: Repertoire TCRs were matched against a reference library of SARS-CoV-2-specific TCRs generated with the MIRA antigen-specificity platform. Breadth was defined as the fraction of unique TCRs that were SARS-CoV-2-associated, and depth was defined as the fraction of total T cells that were SARS-CoV-2-associated. Using the MIRA data, every spike-specific TCR was mapped to the spike region that the TCR reacted to and assigned to either a CD4 or a CD8 class. Log10-transformed breadth and depth values were compared by one-way ANOVA with Sidak's multiple comparisons tests. The table comes from immuneACCESS by way of TCRdb, which keeps in-frame sequences with V and J called. Part of the clones is missing from these tables; in studies checked, under half for an unresolved V gene and the rest for unknown reasons. V and J calls and clone size are as listed in that table; D and trimming were resolved from the DNA. The table for this sample lists about 56,000 clones; 75% to 90% of them were counted only once. Approximately 15% of the sample goes to the ten largest clones.

Remarks on this clone: Its antigen remains undetermined. No much larger clone exists at a distance of one base, and base qualities are not known.

Sample time point, as interpreted from the label and publication: baseline before first vaccination. The vaccinee samples were drawn from two UK trials, COV001 and COV002, one of which was a single-blind randomized controlled phase 2/3 trial testing AZD1222 (ChAdOx1 nCoV-19) in healthy adults. For TCRbeta chain sequencing, PBMC samples were collected from trial participants at day 0 and at day 28 after the second dose. The CDR3 holds 13 amino acids from the cysteine to the phenylalanine. Of all the DNA, just the CDR3 is kept, 39 bases in frame from base 1. V loses 10 bases of germline sequence and J loses 3 bases, and the interval between the two ends is 13 bases. According to the germline V gene (reference sequence), CDR1 reads LNHDA and CDR2 reads SQIVND.

The sequenced sample was peripheral blood, obtained on day 0 of AZD1222 vaccination. The sequence derives from an adult in good health. The chain couples TRBV19 to TRBJ1-5; a confident D gene designation cannot be given. The CDR3 in this case is CATSAGINQPQHF. The DNA sequence follows: TGTGCCACCTCGGCCGGGATCAATCAGCCCCAGCATTTT.